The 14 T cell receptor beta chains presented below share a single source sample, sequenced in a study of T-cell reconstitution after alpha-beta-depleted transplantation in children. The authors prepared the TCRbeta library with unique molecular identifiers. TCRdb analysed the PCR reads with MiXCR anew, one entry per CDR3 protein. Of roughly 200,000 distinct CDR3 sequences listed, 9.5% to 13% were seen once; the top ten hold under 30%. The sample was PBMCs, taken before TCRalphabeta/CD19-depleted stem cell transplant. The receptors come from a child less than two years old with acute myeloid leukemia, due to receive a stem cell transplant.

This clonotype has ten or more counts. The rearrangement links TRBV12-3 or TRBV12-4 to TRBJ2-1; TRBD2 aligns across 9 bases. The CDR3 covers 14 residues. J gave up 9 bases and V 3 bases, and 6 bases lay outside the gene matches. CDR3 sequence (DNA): TGTGCCAGCAGTTTGAGCGGGGGGTTCGGTGAGCAGTTCTTC. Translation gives CASSLSGGFGEQFF.

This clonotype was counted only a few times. The CDR3 sequence is CASSPVGNTQYF. In DNA, the CDR3 is TGTGCCAGCAGCCCAGTAGGCAATACGCAGTATTTT. The chain has TRBV4-2 and TRBJ2-3; no reliable D call. The length of the CDR3 is 12 residues. With 4 bases removed from V and 7 bases from J, the gap between germline ends came to 9 bases. Looked up from germline, CDR1 is LGHNA and CDR2 is YNFKEQ.

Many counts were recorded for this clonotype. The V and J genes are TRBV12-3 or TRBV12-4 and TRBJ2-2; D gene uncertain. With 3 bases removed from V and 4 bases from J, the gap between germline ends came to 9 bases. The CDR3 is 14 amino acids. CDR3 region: CASSLLVSTGELFF. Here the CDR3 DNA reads TGTGCCAGCAGTTTGCTAGTAAGCACCGGGGAGCTGTTTTTT.

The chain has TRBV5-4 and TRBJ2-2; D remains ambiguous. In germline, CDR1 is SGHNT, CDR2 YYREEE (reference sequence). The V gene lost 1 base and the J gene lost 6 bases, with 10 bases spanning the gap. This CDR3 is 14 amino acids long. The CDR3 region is CASSLRVGAGELFF. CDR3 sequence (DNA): TGTGCCAGCAGCTTGAGGGTTGGCGCCGGGGAGCTGTTTTTT.

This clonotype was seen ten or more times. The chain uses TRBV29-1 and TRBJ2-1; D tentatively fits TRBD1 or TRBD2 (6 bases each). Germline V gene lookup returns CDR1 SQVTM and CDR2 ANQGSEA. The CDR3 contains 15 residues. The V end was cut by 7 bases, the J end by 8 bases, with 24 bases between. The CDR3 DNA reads TGCAGCGCCGCGCCCCTGGGGGGACATTTAGATGAGCAGTTCTTC. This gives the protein CSAAPLGGHLDEQFF.

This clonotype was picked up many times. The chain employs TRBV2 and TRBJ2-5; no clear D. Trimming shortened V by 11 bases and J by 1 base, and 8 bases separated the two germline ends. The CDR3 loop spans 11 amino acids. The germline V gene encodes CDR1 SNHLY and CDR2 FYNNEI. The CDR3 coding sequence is TGTGCCGTCGGTGCCCAAGAGACCCAGTACTTC. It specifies CAVGAQETQYF.

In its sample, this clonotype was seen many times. The CDR3 sequence: CASSETGGWVNEQFF. The CDR3 DNA reads as TGTGCCAGCAGTGAAACGGGAGGGTGGGTAAATGAGCAGTTCTTC. V is TRBV2 and J is TRBJ2-1, with 8 bases lining up with TRBD2. The J segment lost 7 bases and the V segment lost 2 bases, leaving 7 bases of the junction unmatched. Germline V lookup: CDR1 SNHLY, CDR2 FYNNEI. This CDR3 region has 15 residues.

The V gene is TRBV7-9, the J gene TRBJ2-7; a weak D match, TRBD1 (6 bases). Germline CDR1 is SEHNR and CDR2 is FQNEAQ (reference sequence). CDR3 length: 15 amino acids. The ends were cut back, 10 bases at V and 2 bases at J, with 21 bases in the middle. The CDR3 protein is CATRGSLAGTYEQYF. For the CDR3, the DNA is TGTGCCACCAGGGGATCGCTGGCAGGGACCTACGAGCAGTACTTC.

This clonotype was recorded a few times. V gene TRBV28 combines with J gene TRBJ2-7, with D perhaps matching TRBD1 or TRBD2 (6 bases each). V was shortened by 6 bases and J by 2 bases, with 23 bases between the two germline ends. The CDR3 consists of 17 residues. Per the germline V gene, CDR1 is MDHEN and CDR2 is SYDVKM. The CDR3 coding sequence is TGTGCCAGCAGCCCATGGAGCCTGGCAGGGGAGGCCTACGAGCAGTACTTC. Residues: CASSPWSLAGEAYEQYF.

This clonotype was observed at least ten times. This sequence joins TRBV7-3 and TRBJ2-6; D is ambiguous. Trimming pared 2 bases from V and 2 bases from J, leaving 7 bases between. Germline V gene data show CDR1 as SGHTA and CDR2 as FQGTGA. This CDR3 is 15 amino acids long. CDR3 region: CASSLGPPGANVLTF. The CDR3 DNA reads TGTGCCAGCAGCTTAGGACCGCCTGGGGCCAACGTCCTGACTTTC.

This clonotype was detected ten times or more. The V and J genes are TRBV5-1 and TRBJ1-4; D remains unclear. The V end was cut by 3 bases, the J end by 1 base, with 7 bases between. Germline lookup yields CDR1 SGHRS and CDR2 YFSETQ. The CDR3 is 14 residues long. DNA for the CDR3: TGCGCCAGCAGCTATGGTAGAACTAATGAAAAACTGTTTTTT. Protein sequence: CASSYGRTNEKLFF.

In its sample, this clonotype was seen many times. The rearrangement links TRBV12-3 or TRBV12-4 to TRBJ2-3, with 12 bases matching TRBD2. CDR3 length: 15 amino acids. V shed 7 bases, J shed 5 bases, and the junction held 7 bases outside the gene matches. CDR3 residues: CASTRLAGVQDTQYF. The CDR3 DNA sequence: TGTGCCAGCACCAGACTAGCGGGAGTTCAAGATACGCAGTATTTT.

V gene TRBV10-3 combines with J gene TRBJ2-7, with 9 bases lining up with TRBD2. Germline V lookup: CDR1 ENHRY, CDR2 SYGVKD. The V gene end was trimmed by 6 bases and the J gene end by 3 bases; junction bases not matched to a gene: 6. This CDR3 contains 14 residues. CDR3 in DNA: TGTGCCATCAGCGGACTAGCGCGAGGCTACGAGCAGTACTTC. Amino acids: CAISGLARGYEQYF.

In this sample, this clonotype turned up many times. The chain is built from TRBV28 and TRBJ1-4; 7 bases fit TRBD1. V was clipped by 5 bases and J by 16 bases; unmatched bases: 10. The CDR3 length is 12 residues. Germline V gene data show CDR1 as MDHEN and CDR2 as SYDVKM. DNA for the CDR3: TGTGCCAGCAGTCTACCGGGACAGCAGCAGTTTTTT. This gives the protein CASSLPGQQQFF.